The 20 T cell receptor beta chains given below trace back to one sample, sequenced in a study of OX40 agonist ivuxolimab in advanced cancers. The repertoire was sequenced with immunoSEQ multiplex PCR; TCRdb's copy has only in-frame clones and lacks some. Altogether about 90,000 clones are present, more than 80% being singletons, with the ten largest covering approximately 0.2%. This material consisted of CD4+ or CD8+ T cells sorted from blood, taken in a trial of the OX40 agonist ivuxolimab. The receptors come from an adult with an advanced solid tumor such as melanoma, head and neck, liver or kidney cancer.

The chain carries TRBV4-1 and TRBJ2-7, with 8 bases that match TRBD2. V shed 4 bases, J shed 0 bases, and the junction held 14 bases outside the gene matches. There are 18 residues in the CDR3. Germline loops: CDR1 MGHRA, CDR2 YSYEKL. The CDR3 DNA reads as TGCGCCAGCAGCCTCCAAGCTTCTAGCGGGCCTTTCTCCTACGAGCAGTACTTC. It is translated as CASSLQASSGPFSYEQYF.

The rearrangement joins TRBV5-1 to TRBJ2-3; no clear D. There are 18 residues in the CDR3. The V end was cut by 4 bases, the J end by 2 bases, with 23 bases between. Germline CDR1 is SGHRS and CDR2 is YFSETQ. The CDR3 nucleotides are TGCGCCAGCAGCCTGAGTGCGCGCCGAGCCCTGAACACAGATACGCAGTATTTT. This encodes CASSLSARRALNTDTQYF.

V gene TRBV27 combines with J gene TRBJ1-2, with D uncertain. Trimming cost V 6 bases and J 1 base, with 15 bases left between them. There are 15 residues in the CDR3. CDR1 is MNHEY, CDR2 SMNVEV, per germline (reference sequence). CDR3 residues: CASRPQRVNNYGYTF. The CDR3 DNA is TGTGCCAGCAGGCCCCAGAGGGTAAATAACTATGGCTACACCTTC.

This sequence joins TRBV7-2 and TRBJ2-6, with D possibly being TRBD2 (7 bases). Germline assignment: CDR1 SGHTA and CDR2 FQGNSA. The V and J ends lost 5 bases and 4 bases respectively, with 15 bases between them. The CDR3 totals 16 residues. CDR3 amino acids: CASSPPGGRGANVLTF. As DNA, the CDR3 is TGTGCCAGCAGCCCACCCGGGGGGCGAGGGGCCAACGTCCTGACTTTC.

The rearrangement joins TRBV7-8 to TRBJ2-3, with TRBD2 identical over 8 bases. Per germline, CDR1 SGHVS and CDR2 FQNEAQ. Germline trimming cut 3 bases from V and 0 bases from J; bases unmatched to any gene: 2. The CDR3 loop spans 15 amino acids. The CDR3 region has the DNA TGTGCCAGCAGCTTTAGCGGGGCGAGCACAGATACGCAGTATTTT. Encoded protein: CASSFSGASTDTQYF. The complete variable domain, with remaining parts taken from reference TRBV7-8 and TRBJ2-3, reads GAGVSQSPRYKVAKRGQDVALRCDPISGHVSLFWYQQALGQGPEFLTYFQNEAQLDKSGLPSDRFFAERPEGSVSTLKIQRTQQEDSAVYLCASSFSGASTDTQYFGPGTRLTVL.

J is TRBJ1-2 and V is TRBV7-2; 7 bases fit TRBD1. CDR1 and CDR2 (germline): SGHTA, FQGNSA. CDR3 length equals 17 residues. V lost 2 bases, J lost 1 base, and 10 bases stayed unmatched. The CDR3 nucleotides are TGTGCCAGCAGCTTACCAGGGAGAGGGGGCAATAACTATGGCTACACCTTC. Its protein product is CASSLPGRGGNNYGYTF. Complete variable domain (other parts from reference TRBV7-2 and TRBJ1-2): GAGVSQSPSNKVTEKGKDVELRCDPISGHTALYWYRQSLGQGLEFLIYFQGNSAPDKSGLPSDRFSAERTGGSVSTLTIQRTQQEDSAVYLCASSLPGRGGNNYGYTFGSGTRLTVV.

This sequence joins TRBV19 and TRBJ1-3; possibly TRBD1 for D (5 bases). The CDR3 consists of 15 residues. V was trimmed by 4 bases and J by 0 bases, leaving 10 bases between them. CDR1 LNHDA and CDR2 SQIVND come from the germline V gene (reference sequence). In nucleotides, the CDR3 is TGTGCCAGTAGTAGACAAGACAGCTCTGGAAACACCATATATTTT. Residues: CASSRQDSSGNTIYF.

The chain combines TRBV28 with TRBJ1-3, with D possibly being TRBD1 (6 bases). The V end lost 6 bases, the J end lost 4 bases, and 19 bases lay between the germline ends. The CDR3 extends over 16 amino acids. Per germline, CDR1 MDHEN and CDR2 SYDVKM. In DNA form, the CDR3 reads TGTGCCAGCAGGCCTACAGGGATATTGAGGGGAAACACCATATATTTT. Translation: CASRPTGILRGNTIYF.

This sequence joins TRBV5-1 and TRBJ2-5; no clear D. V shed 0 bases and J shed 2 bases, with 14 bases lying between them. This CDR3 is 16 amino acids long. CDR1 SGHRS and CDR2 YFSETQ come from the germline V gene. The CDR3 sequence: CASSLGTTWGQETQYF. The CDR3, as DNA: TGCGCCAGCAGCTTGGGGACGACTTGGGGTCAAGAGACCCAGTACTTC.

This chain joins TRBV28 and TRBJ1-2, with 10 positions matching TRBD1. The germline CDR1 and CDR2 sequences are MDHEN and SYDVKM. V was pared by 3 bases and J by 4 bases, with 5 bases of the junction left unmatched. This CDR3 comprises 15 residues. CDR3 in amino acids: CASSLGTGEVYGYTF. As DNA, the CDR3 is TGTGCCAGCAGTTTGGGGACAGGGGAGGTCTATGGCTACACCTTC.

This clone was recorded a few times. The chain couples TRBV18 to TRBJ2-7; D call uncertain. The CDR3 extends over 12 amino acids. The germline V gene has CDR1 KGHSH and CDR2 LQKENI. V dropped 3 bases and J dropped 1 base, with 4 bases sitting between them. The CDR3 nucleotides are TGTGCCAGCTCACCGGGGTCCTACGAGCAGTACGTC. Translating it yields CASSPGSYEQYV.

The V and J genes are TRBV2 and TRBJ1-1; 7 bases align to TRBD1. CDR3 length equals 14 residues. Germline trimming cut 6 bases from V and 5 bases from J; bases unmatched to any gene: 9. The V gene's germline CDR1 is SNHLY and CDR2 FYNNEI. CDR3 amino acids: CASSQDRERTEAFF. CDR3 nucleotide sequence: TGTGCCAGCAGCCAAGACAGGGAGCGTACTGAAGCTTTCTTT. The full variable domain, rest sourced from reference TRBV2 and TRBJ1-1, is EPEVTQTPSHQVTQMGQEVILRCVPISNHLYFYWYRQILGQKVEFLVSFYNNEISEKSEIFDDQFSVERPDGSNFTLKIRSTKLEDSAMYFCASSQDRERTEAFFGQGTRLTVV.

This clone has just one count. The chain couples TRBV2 to TRBJ1-2; weak D call: TRBD1 (6 bases). The CDR3 is 14 residues long. Per germline, CDR1 SNHLY and CDR2 FYNNEI. Trimming took 0 bases from V and 7 from J, leaving 12 bases between them. CDR3 sequence (DNA): TGTGCCAGCAGTGAAGCATTAGGGGGGTCTGGCTACACCTTC. It is translated as CASSEALGGSGYTF.

This rearrangement joins TRBV12-5 to TRBJ1-2, with D unclear. Trimming pared 4 bases from V and 2 bases from J, leaving 17 bases between. The CDR3 runs 16 residues. Germline V lookup: CDR1 LGHNT, CDR2 FRNRAP. CDR3: CASGSVVSGANYGYTF. CDR3 nucleotide sequence: TGTGCTAGTGGTTCCGTTGTTTCAGGTGCGAACTATGGCTACACCTTC.

This chain connects TRBV10-3 to TRBJ2-1; 8 bases match TRBD2. The V gene end was trimmed by 6 bases and the J gene end by 2 bases; junction bases not matched to a gene: 3. This CDR3 region has 14 residues. Germline assignment: CDR1 ENHRY and CDR2 SYGVKD. CDR3 nucleotide sequence: TGTGCCATCAGGGAACTAGCGGCCTACAATGAGCAGTTCTTC. This gives the protein CAIRELAAYNEQFF.

This clone was observed a single time. The J gene is TRBJ1-5, the V gene TRBV5-8; 7 nucleotides align to TRBD1. The CDR3 length is 15 residues. The V gene's germline CDR1 is SGHTS and CDR2 YDEGEE. Trimming removed 0 bases from V and 5 bases from J; junction bases left unmatched: 5. The CDR3 sequence: CASSLGTGVDQPQHF. CDR3 sequence (DNA): TGTGCCAGCAGCTTGGGCACAGGGGTAGATCAGCCCCAGCATTTT.

The V and J genes are TRBV5-8 and TRBJ2-5; 9 nucleotides agree with TRBD1. CDR1 SGHTS and CDR2 YDEGEE come from the germline V gene. The junction had 12 bases not matched to a gene; V was cut back by 4 bases and J by 5 bases. The CDR3 has 16 residues. The CDR3 bases are TGTGCCAGCAGCCGCCGCGGGACAGGGATCGGGGAGACCCAGTACTTC. Residues: CASSRRGTGIGETQYF.

This sequence joins TRBV11-2 and TRBJ1-4; D is uncertain. Germline-derived CDR1 and CDR2 are SGHAT and FQNNGV. The V and J ends lost 4 bases and 3 bases respectively, with 12 bases between them. The CDR3 is made up of 15 amino acids. For the CDR3, the DNA is TGTGCCAGCAGCTCAGGCTCCCCGGCTAATGAAAAACTGTTTTTT. Its protein product is CASSSGSPANEKLFF.

In this sample, this clone turned up a few times. The V call is TRBV9, the J call TRBJ1-2, with D perhaps TRBD1 (6 bases). This CDR3 comprises 16 residues. CDR1 and CDR2 from the germline V gene are SGDLS and YYNGEE. V was pared by 0 bases and J by 2 bases, with 14 bases between. In DNA, the CDR3 is TGTGCCAGCAGCGTAGATCCCAGGGGTGAAAACTATGGCTACACCTTC. It is translated as CASSVDPRGENYGYTF.

The V call is TRBV19, the J call TRBJ1-1, with TRBD1 matching 7 bases. The trim removed 7 bases at V and 2 bases at J, leaving 13 bases unmatched. Germline V gene data show CDR1 as LNHDA and CDR2 as SQIVND (reference sequence). There are 16 residues in the CDR3. The CDR3 reads CASTPQTGVQNTEAFF. CDR3 in DNA: TGTGCCAGTACCCCCCAAACAGGGGTCCAAAACACTGAAGCTTTCTTT.